This entry lists 29 T cell receptor beta chains sequenced from one sample in a study of T cells in localized non-small cell lung cancer. Profiling relied on immunoSEQ multiplex PCR, and the TCRdb table lists in-frame clones only, not all of them. Here the sample spans 130,000 or so clones, approximately 88% being singletons. The sample consisted of peripheral blood, taken before any cancer treatment. These receptors originate from a female donor aged 60 or older with stage I lung adenocarcinoma.

V usage is TRBV11-3 and J usage is TRBJ2-5, with D tentatively TRBD2 (5 bases). CDR1 is SGHNT, CDR2 YENEEA, per germline. This CDR3 contains 13 residues. V gave up 5 bases and J gave up 3 bases, with 10 bases separating them. This chain's CDR3 is CASSQTSKETQYF. CDR3 in DNA: TGTGCCAGCAGCCAAACTAGTAAAGAGACCCAGTACTTC.

The rearrangement links TRBV2 to TRBJ2-5; D gene ambiguous. The CDR3 sequence is 14 residues long. V dropped 3 bases and J dropped 5 bases, with 13 bases sitting between them. CDR1 SNHLY and CDR2 FYNNEI come from the germline V gene. CDR3 nucleotide sequence: TGTGCCAGCAGTGAGAGAACCGGCCGGGAGACCCAGTACTTC. Translation: CASSERTGRETQYF.

CDR3 sequence reads: CASSSRDRVETQYF. DNA for the CDR3: TGCGCCAGCAGCTCCCGGGACAGGGTAGAGACCCAGTACTTC. This chain uses TRBV5-1 with TRBJ2-5, with 9 bases fitting TRBD1. This CDR3 is built from 14 residues. Germline CDR1 is SGHRS and CDR2 is YFSETQ. Trimming cost V 3 bases and J 4 bases; bases outside gene matches: 4.

The chain combines TRBV10-2 with TRBJ2-5; 13 bases line up with TRBD2. CDR1 is WSHSY and CDR2 is SAAADI in the germline V gene. The length of the CDR3 is 16 residues. J gave up 5 bases and V 1 base, and 4 bases lay outside the gene matches. The CDR3 protein is CASSEWGLAGRETQYF. The CDR3 DNA reads TGCGCCAGCAGTGAGTGGGGACTAGCGGGACGGGAGACCCAGTACTTC.

J is TRBJ2-1 and V is TRBV4-1; no firm D call. V lost 7 bases and J lost 5, with 12 bases in between. The CDR3 is 13 residues long. Per germline, CDR1 MGHRA and CDR2 YSYEKL. The chain's CDR3 is CASKSPANNEQFF. CDR3 bases: TGCGCCAGCAAGTCTCCAGCAAACAATGAGCAGTTCTTC.

In DNA form, the CDR3 reads TGTGCCAGCAGACCATCTAGCGGGAGGGTCTACGAGCAGTACTTC. Translation gives CASRPSSGRVYEQYF. The rearrangement joins TRBV7-6 to TRBJ2-7, with 12 bases that match TRBD2. Germline CDR1 reads SGHVS; CDR2 reads FNYEAQ. V shed 6 bases, J shed 3 bases, and the junction held 6 bases outside the gene matches. The CDR3 covers 15 residues.

The chain links TRBV15 to TRBJ2-2; D gene unclear. V lost 0 bases to trimming and J lost 1 base, with 6 bases between them. The CDR3 consists of 15 residues. Germline V gives CDR1 LNHNV, CDR2 YYDKDF (reference sequence). The CDR3: CATSRDPRNTGELFF. CDR3 nucleotide sequence: TGTGCCACCAGCAGAGATCCCAGGAACACCGGGGAGCTGTTTTTT.

This clone showed up just once. The V gene is TRBV27, the J gene TRBJ2-3, with D unresolved. Germline V gene sequence: CDR1 MNHEY, CDR2 SMNVEV (reference sequence). Trimming removed 9 bases at V and 0 bases at J, with 10 bases between. The CDR3 is made up of 13 amino acids. This CDR3 is CASRVLSTDTQYF. Written as DNA, the CDR3 is TGTGCCAGTAGGGTACTTAGCACAGATACGCAGTATTTT.

V usage is TRBV11-2 and J usage is TRBJ2-7; D is perhaps TRBD2 (5 bases). Germline lookup yields CDR1 SGHAT and CDR2 FQNNGV. Trimming removed 5 bases from V and 4 bases from J, with 12 bases in between. This CDR3 contains 13 residues. CDR3 amino acids: CASSGHTGYEQYF. Here the CDR3 DNA reads TGTGCCAGCAGCGGCCACACGGGGTACGAGCAGTACTTC.

This clone was counted only a few times. This CDR3 is also generated by other DNA sequences in the sample. This chain connects TRBV11-2 to TRBJ1-5, with no clear D. Germline lookup yields CDR1 SGHAT and CDR2 FQNNGV. The CDR3 covers 15 residues. The V end lost 0 bases, the J end lost 1 base, and 7 bases lay between the germline ends. CDR3 in amino acids: CASSLDGGSNQPQHF. As DNA, the CDR3 is TGTGCCAGCAGCTTAGACGGCGGGAGCAATCAGCCCCAGCATTTT.

Concerning this clone: In the same sample, other DNA sequences code for this CDR3. V gene TRBV11-2 combines with J gene TRBJ1-5; D not resolved. With 1 base removed from V and 5 bases from J, the gap between germline ends came to 6 bases. Looked up from germline, CDR1 is SGHAT and CDR2 is FQNNGV. The CDR3 is 13 amino acids. The CDR3 DNA reads TGTGCCAGCAGCTTAGGCGCAGATCAGCCCCAGCATTTT. It is translated as CASSLGADQPQHF. Full variable domain (rest looked up from reference TRBV11-2 and TRBJ1-5): EAGVAQSPRYKIIEKRQSVAFWCNPISGHATLYWYQQILGQGPKLLIQFQNNGVVDDSQLPKDRFSAERLKGVDSTLKIQPAKLEDSAVYLCASSLGADQPQHFGDGTRLSIL.

The rearrangement uses TRBV10-2 and TRBJ2-7; D gene uncertain. The CDR3 extends over 13 amino acids. V lost 8 bases, J lost 5 bases, and 16 bases lay in between. Per the germline V gene, CDR1 is WSHSY and CDR2 is SAAADI. The CDR3 reads CASHSLSSDEQYF. CDR3 coding DNA: TGCGCCAGCCATTCCCTCTCGAGCGACGAGCAGTACTTC.

V is TRBV4-2 and J is TRBJ2-3, with 8 bases matching TRBD1. The CDR3 has 15 amino acids. Germline assignment: CDR1 LGHNA and CDR2 YNFKEQ. V was clipped by 1 base and J by 5 bases; unmatched bases: 5. The CDR3 region has the DNA TGTGCCAGCAGCCAAGTGCGACAGGGGAAAGATACGCAGTATTTT. It encodes CASSQVRQGKDTQYF.

This chain connects TRBV2 to TRBJ1-5, with 11 bases matching TRBD1. This CDR3 comprises 16 residues. Germline lookup yields CDR1 SNHLY and CDR2 FYNNEI. V was clipped by 5 bases and J by 1 base; unmatched bases: 4. The CDR3 loop reads CASSRDRGNSNQPQHF. Here the CDR3 DNA reads TGTGCCAGCAGTCGGGACAGGGGGAACAGCAATCAGCCCCAGCATTTT.

This chain connects TRBV5-1 to TRBJ2-5, with D maybe TRBD1 (6 bases). The CDR3 has 14 residues. Trimming left V 2 bases short and J 4 bases short, with 12 bases between. Germline V gene lookup returns CDR1 SGHRS and CDR2 YFSETQ. This chain's CDR3 is CASSLNRAGETQYF. The CDR3, as DNA: TGCGCCAGCAGCTTAAACAGGGCCGGAGAGACCCAGTACTTC.

The J gene is TRBJ1-2, the V gene TRBV28; 9 positions agree with TRBD1. The CDR3 is made up of 16 amino acids. Trimming took 2 bases from V and 5 from J; bases not matched to a gene: 9. Germline V gene lookup returns CDR1 MDHEN and CDR2 SYDVKM. CDR3 region: CASSLPGTGRGYGYTF. The CDR3 bases are TGTGCCAGCAGTTTACCCGGGACAGGGAGGGGGTATGGCTACACCTTC.

This chain's CDR3 is CASSLESLNEQFF. DNA for the CDR3: TGCGCCAGCAGCTTGGAGTCCCTCAATGAGCAGTTCTTC. The genes are TRBV5-1 and TRBJ2-1; no clear D gene. With 0 bases removed from V and 6 bases from J, the gap between germline ends came to 7 bases. Germline V gives CDR1 SGHRS, CDR2 YFSETQ. There are 13 residues in the CDR3.

This sequence joins TRBV9 and TRBJ2-7; D perhaps matches TRBD1 (6 bases). Germline values: CDR1 SGDLS, CDR2 YYNGEE. The CDR3 is 13 amino acids. Trimming shortened V by 4 bases and J by 6 bases, and 14 bases separated the two germline ends. The CDR3 DNA reads TGTGCCAGCAGCCTAGGTGGGGGCGGCGAGCAGTACTTC. It translates to CASSLGGGGEQYF.

The chain joins TRBV2 to TRBJ2-7; D unclear. Trimming stripped 4 bases from V and 4 bases from J, with 5 bases between. CDR1 and CDR2 (germline): SNHLY, FYNNEI. The CDR3 contains 11 residues. The CDR3, as DNA: TGTGCCAGCAGTGCCCATTACGAGCAGTACTTC. Translating gives CASSAHYEQYF.

This chain uses TRBV5-4 with TRBJ2-1, with a possible D match to TRBD1 (6 bases). The V and J ends lost 2 bases and 0 bases respectively, with 12 bases between them. Germline V gives CDR1 SGHNT, CDR2 YYREEE (reference sequence). The CDR3 is 16 residues long. The CDR3 coding sequence is TGTGCCAGCAGCTTTGACAGGTCGATCTCCTACAATGAGCAGTTCTTC. This gives the protein CASSFDRSISYNEQFF.

J is TRBJ1-1 and V is TRBV6-5; TRBD1 is a possible D gene (5 bases). CDR1 is MNHEY and CDR2 is SVGAGI in the germline V gene. Trimming shortened V by 2 bases and J by 1 base, and 8 bases separated the two germline ends. CDR3 length: 14 residues. The CDR3 loop is CASSYTGGNTEAFF. The CDR3 DNA is TGTGCCAGCAGTTACACGGGGGGGAACACTGAAGCTTTCTTT.

This chain joins TRBV4-1 and TRBJ1-1; D gene uncertain. The CDR3 extends over 12 amino acids. V was pared by 4 bases and J by 11 bases, with 14 bases between. Per the germline V gene, CDR1 is MGHRA and CDR2 is YSYEKL. The DNA for the CDR3 is TGCGCCAGCAGCCCCCCGGGTCTTCGGGCTTTCTTT. This sequence encodes CASSPPGLRAFF.

The chain uses TRBV27 and TRBJ1-5, with 8 bases identical to TRBD1. The CDR3 is 17 residues long. Trimming took 8 bases from V and 6 from J; bases not matched to a gene: 18. Germline V gene lookup returns CDR1 MNHEY and CDR2 SMNVEV (reference sequence). The CDR3 loop reads CASSFGATGVGGQPQHF. The CDR3 DNA reads TGTGCCAGCTCCTTTGGGGCGACAGGGGTTGGAGGTCAGCCCCAGCATTTT.

In its sample, this clone was seen once. The chain links TRBV10-3 to TRBJ2-1; 7 bases fit TRBD1. Germline CDR1 reads ENHRY; CDR2 reads SYGVKD. This CDR3 has 15 residues. V trimming: 3 bases; J trimming: 4 bases; junction bases outside the gene matches: 6. In DNA form, the CDR3 reads TGTGCCATCAGTGACGGGACAGCCATTTACAATGAGCAGTTCTTC. Its translation is CAISDGTAIYNEQFF.

The V gene is TRBV6-1, the J gene TRBJ2-1; the match to TRBD2 covers 8 bases. The CDR3 covers 15 residues. The germline gives CDR1 MNHNS, CDR2 SASEGT. The junction had 8 bases not matched to a gene; V was cut back by 3 bases and J by 7 bases. The DNA for the CDR3 is TGTGCCAGCAGTGACGACGGGAGGGCCGGGAATGAGCAGTTCTTC. Amino acids: CASSDDGRAGNEQFF.

This rearrangement joins TRBV5-4 to TRBJ2-3; D possibly corresponds to TRBD2 (5 bases). Germline lookup yields CDR1 SGHNT and CDR2 YYREEE (reference sequence). Deletions cut 5 bases from V and 0 bases from J, with 7 bases between. The CDR3 covers 13 residues. Here the CDR3 reads CASSGGSTDTQYF. The CDR3 DNA is TGTGCCAGCAGTGGCGGGAGCACAGATACGCAGTATTTT. Together with reference TRBV5-4 and TRBJ2-3, the CDR3 gives the full variable domain: ETGVTQSPTHLIKTRGQQVTLRCSSQSGHNTVSWYQQALGQGPQFIFQYYREEENGRGNFPPRFSGLQFPNYSSELNVNALELDDSALYLCASSGGSTDTQYFGPGTRLTVL.

This chain joins TRBV10-1 and TRBJ2-1; 10 positions agree with TRBD1. V shed 5 bases and J 15 bases; nucleotides not matched to a gene: 13. The germline V gene has CDR1 WNHNN and CDR2 SYGVQD (reference sequence). This CDR3 has 14 amino acids. This chain's CDR3 is CASSSRTGGQGLFF. CDR3 DNA: TGCGCCAGCAGTAGCAGGACAGGGGGACAAGGCTTGTTCTTC.

The chain carries TRBV5-6 and TRBJ2-7, with 10 bases aligning to TRBD1. Germline V gene sequence: CDR1 SGHDT, CDR2 YYEEEE. The CDR3 is 16 amino acids. J gave up 5 bases and V 4 bases, and 12 bases lay outside the gene matches. In DNA, the CDR3 is TGTGCCAGCAGCCAGTATCGGACAGGGGGTGGGCACGAGCAGTACTTC. It is translated as CASSQYRTGGGHEQYF.

The rearrangement uses TRBV30 and TRBJ1-1; tentative D call: TRBD1 (6 bases). The V gene's germline CDR1 is GTSNPN and CDR2 SVGIG (reference sequence). The CDR3 length is 13 residues. V shed 5 bases and J shed 0 bases, with 10 bases lying between them. The CDR3 region is CAWDRLMNTEAFF. Here the CDR3 DNA reads TGTGCCTGGGACAGGCTTATGAACACTGAAGCTTTCTTT.